This entry is about one TCR beta chain. What it binds is unknown. This table comes from immunoSEQ multiplex PCR, and its TCRdb copy is limited to in-frame clones, with some not included. The table has about 2.3 million clones, approximately 90% seen once; the top ten hold around 0.35%. This entry belongs to a study of shared clonotypes between healthy human individuals. General study points: Non-shared clonotypes showed lower generation probabilities than clonotypes common to all four donors.

CDR3 size: 19 residues. With V trimmed by 4 bases and J by 8 bases, 23 bases remained unmatched. The germline V gene has CDR1 MNHEY and CDR2 SMNVEV (reference sequence). Both subsets, CD45RA+ naive and CD45RA-negative memory, were split from the CD4+ cells. Sequenced: naive CD4+ T cells from PBMCs. Documented subset: CD45RA+ positively selected. The chain couples TRBV27 to TRBJ1-2, with 9 bases identical to TRBD1. The sequence came from a man in his late teens or twenties in good health. Some clones in this sample may be carry-over from other donors' samples. CDR3 sequence: CASSSSNRFGQGRTSGYTF. CDR3 DNA: TGTGCCAGCAGTTCCTCCAATCGATTCGGACAGGGGAGAACCAGCGGCTACACCTTC.